Listed below are T cell receptor beta chains from one sample, sequenced in a study of regulatory T cells in long-lasting Graves disease. In TCRdb, the multiplex PCR reads were re-called with MiXCR into one record per CDR3 protein. The table records fewer than 550,000 distinct CDR3 sequences, about 16% of them present only once. This sample also belongs to another study, concerning T cells in Graves' hyperthyroidism and ophthalmopathy.

This specimen was peripheral blood mononuclear cells (PBMCs), taken at new diagnosis, from a patient treated with antithyroid drugs. These receptors were taken from a woman aged 40-65 years with Graves disease. The CDR3 runs from the conserved cysteine through the conserved F or W. The order of the fields is D gene, V gene, clone size, J gene, CDR3 protein, CDR3 DNA. The D gene is left open where the match is weak. Clone size is stated in some rows and not others, as once, few, many or a class when expanded.

TRBD2	TRBV20-1	many	TRBJ2-1	CSASRGASSYNEQFF	TGCAGTGCATCGCGGGGGGCCTCCTCCTACAATGAGCAGTTCTTC
TRBD1	TRBV10-1	few	TRBJ2-2	CASSESGTANTGELFF	TGCGCCAGCAGTGAGTCCGGGACAGCGAACACCGGGGAGCTGTTTTTT
TRBD2	TRBV11-2	many	TRBJ2-2	CASSPIGGGAAGELFF	TGTGCCAGCAGCCCTATCGGCGGGGGGGCCGCCGGGGAGCTGTTTTTT
NA	TRBV6-1	NA	TRBJ1-2	CASTQPGGSVRGYTF	TGTGCCAGCACCCAACCGGGGGGGTCAGTGAGAGGCTACACCTTC
TRBD1	TRBV7-8	many	TRBJ1-6	CASSLITGMGTDNSPLHF	TGTGCCAGCAGCTTAATCACGGGAATGGGGACAGATAATTCACCCCTCCACTTT
NA	TRBV2	NA	TRBJ1-6	CASSGTLSSPLHF	TGTGCCAGCAGTGGAACATTGAGTTCACCCCTCCACTTT
TRBD1	TRBV6-1	NA	TRBJ1-4	CASTLTGGDEKLFF	TGTGCCAGCACCCTGACAGGGGGCGATGAAAAACTGTTTTTT
NA	TRBV19	many	TRBJ1-1	CASSIGGNGASEAFF	TGTGCCAGTAGTATAGGAGGCAACGGAGCTTCTGAAGCTTTCTTT
NA	TRBV7-2	many	TRBJ1-1	CASSPRTVLNTEAFF	TGTGCCAGCAGCCCCCGGACAGTACTTAACACTGAAGCTTTCTTT
NA	TRBV12-3/TRBV12-4	many	TRBJ1-1	CASSLWGVRAFF	TGTGCCAGCAGTTTATGGGGGGTAAGGGCTTTCTTT
NA	TRBV3-1	many	TRBJ2-5	CASSQGTAGETQYF	TGTGCCAGCAGCCAAGGGACAGCAGGAGAGACCCAGTACTTC
TRBD1	TRBV7-9	many	TRBJ1-2	CASSQDRGAANYGYTF	TGTGCCAGCAGCCAAGACAGGGGAGCAGCTAACTATGGCTACACCTTC
TRBD1	TRBV12-3/TRBV12-4	many	TRBJ1-3	CASRPGTGAGGNTIYF	TGTGCCAGCAGACCCGGGACAGGGGCGGGTGGAAACACCATATATTTT
TRBD2	TRBV7-3	many	TRBJ2-3	CASSSAGEIPTDTQYF	TGTGCCAGCAGCTCTGCGGGGGAGATCCCCACAGATACGCAGTATTTT
TRBD1	TRBV5-1	NA	TRBJ2-2	CASSYQGASAGELFF	TGCGCCAGCAGCTATCAGGGGGCTTCCGCCGGGGAGCTGTTTTTT
TRBD1	TRBV27	few	TRBJ1-5	CASSDPGQGGQPQHF	TGTGCCAGCAGCGATCCGGGACAGGGAGGGCAGCCCCAGCATTTT
TRBD1	TRBV5-5	many	TRBJ1-1	CASSWTGIAEAFF	TGTGCCAGCAGCTGGACAGGGATCGCTGAAGCTTTCTTT
NA	TRBV11-2	few	TRBJ2-2	CASIFLATGELFF	TGTGCCAGCATCTTTCTAGCTACCGGGGAGCTGTTTTTT
NA	TRBV4-1	NA	TRBJ2-4	CASSQGGQGQNIQYF	TGCGCCAGCAGCCAGGGAGGACAAGGACAAAACATTCAGTACTTC
NA	TRBV9	NA	TRBJ1-3	CASSVGTTSGNTIYF	TGTGCCAGCAGCGTAGGGACAACCTCTGGAAACACCATATATTTT
TRBD1	TRBV19	NA	TRBJ1-5	CASRMGQGGNQPQHF	TGTGCCAGTAGGATGGGACAGGGTGGCAATCAGCCCCAGCATTTT
TRBD2	TRBV20-1	few	TRBJ2-1	CSAIKPGLAGNEQFF	TGCAGTGCTATAAAGCCAGGACTAGCTGGGAATGAGCAGTTCTTC
NA	TRBV2	NA	TRBJ1-6	CASNKQGSYNSPLHF	TGTGCCAGCAACAAACAGGGCTCCTATAATTCACCCCTCCACTTT
TRBD2	TRBV20-1	NA	TRBJ2-3	CSAAGTSGKDTQYF	TGCAGTGCCGCCGGGACTAGCGGTAAAGATACGCAGTATTTT
NA	TRBV7-8	many	TRBJ1-4	CASSLRVNLRRSGDKDEKLFF	TGTGCCAGCAGCTTACGTGTAAATCTTCGCAGATCCGGAGACAAGGATGAAAAACTGTTTTTT
TRBD1	TRBV7-3	NA	TRBJ2-1	CASSTSDRDAEQFF	TGTGCCAGCAGCACTTCCGACAGGGACGCTGAGCAGTTCTTC
NA	TRBV20-1	many	TRBJ2-1	CSARDANEQFF	TGCAGTGCTAGAGATGCCAATGAGCAGTTCTTC
NA	TRBV3-1	many	TRBJ2-5	CASSPLVVEETQYF	TGTGCCAGCAGCCCACTAGTTGTGGAAGAGACCCAGTACTTC
NA	TRBV7-9	few	TRBJ1-6	CASRKADQSPLHF	TGTGCCAGCAGGAAGGCAGACCAATCACCCCTCCACTTT
NA	TRBV15	NA	TRBJ2-3	CATSRDGGGATRGTDTQYF	TGTGCCACCAGCAGAGATGGGGGGGGGGCCACTCGAGGCACAGATACGCAGTATTTT
NA	TRBV7-8	NA	TRBJ1-1	CASSRRGSDPNTEAFF	TGTGCCAGCAGCCGGAGGGGGAGTGACCCGAACACTGAAGCTTTCTTT
TRBD1	TRBV7-9	NA	TRBJ2-7	CTSSSGTGTFEQYF	TGTACCAGCAGCTCGGGGACAGGTACATTCGAGCAGTACTTC
TRBD1	TRBV7-9	NA	TRBJ2-2	CASSSDRGYTGELFF	TGCGCCAGCAGCTCTGACAGGGGGTATACCGGGGAGCTGTTTTTT
TRBD1	TRBV25-1	NA	TRBJ2-2	CASSNRGNTGELFF	TGTGCCAGCAGTAACAGGGGCAACACCGGGGAGCTGTTTTTT
NA	TRBV27	NA	TRBJ2-2	CASSLYGETGELFF	TGTGCCAGCAGTTTATACGGCGAAACCGGGGAGCTGTTTTTT
NA	TRBV4-1	many	TRBJ1-1	CASSQEGGYSEAFF	TGCGCCAGCAGCCAAGAAGGGGGGTATAGTGAAGCTTTCTTT